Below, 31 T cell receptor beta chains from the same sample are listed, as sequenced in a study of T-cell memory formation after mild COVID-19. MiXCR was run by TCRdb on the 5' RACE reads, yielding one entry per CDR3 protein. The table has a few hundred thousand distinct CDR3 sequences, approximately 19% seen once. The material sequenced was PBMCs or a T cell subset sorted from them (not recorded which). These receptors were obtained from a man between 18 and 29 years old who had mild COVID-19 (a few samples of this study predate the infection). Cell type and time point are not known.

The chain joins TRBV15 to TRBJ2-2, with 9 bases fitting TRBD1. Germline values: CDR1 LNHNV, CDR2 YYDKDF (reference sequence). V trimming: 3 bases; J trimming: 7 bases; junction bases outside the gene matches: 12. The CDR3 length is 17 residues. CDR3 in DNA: TGTGCCACCAGCAGTCCTGGCGGGACAGGGAAGATCGGGGAGCTGTTTTTT. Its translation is CATSSPGGTGKIGELFF.

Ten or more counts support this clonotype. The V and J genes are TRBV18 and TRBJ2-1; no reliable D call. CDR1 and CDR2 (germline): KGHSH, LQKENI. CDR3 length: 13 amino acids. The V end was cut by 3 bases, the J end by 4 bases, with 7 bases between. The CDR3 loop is CASSPRDYNEQFF. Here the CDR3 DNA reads TGTGCCAGCTCACCTAGAGATTACAATGAGCAGTTCTTC.

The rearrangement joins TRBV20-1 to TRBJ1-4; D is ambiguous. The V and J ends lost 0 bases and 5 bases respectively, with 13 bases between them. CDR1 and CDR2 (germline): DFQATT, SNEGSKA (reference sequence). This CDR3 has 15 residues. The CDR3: CSARDPGGRNEKLFF. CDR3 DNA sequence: TGCAGTGCTAGAGATCCGGGCGGACGAAATGAAAAACTGTTTTTT.

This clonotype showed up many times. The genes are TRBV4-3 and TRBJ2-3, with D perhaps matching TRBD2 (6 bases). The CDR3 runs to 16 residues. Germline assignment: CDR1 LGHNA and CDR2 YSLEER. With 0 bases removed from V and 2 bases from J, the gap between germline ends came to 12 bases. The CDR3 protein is CASSQEGAGITDTQYF. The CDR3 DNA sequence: TGCGCCAGCAGCCAAGAGGGCGCGGGGATCACAGATACGCAGTATTTT.

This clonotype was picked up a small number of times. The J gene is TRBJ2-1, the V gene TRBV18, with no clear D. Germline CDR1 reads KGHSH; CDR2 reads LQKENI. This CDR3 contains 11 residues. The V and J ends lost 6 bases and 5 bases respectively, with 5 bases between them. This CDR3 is CASSTNNEQFF. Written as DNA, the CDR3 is TGTGCCAGCTCTACGAACAATGAGCAGTTCTTC.

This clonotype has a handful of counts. In DNA form, the CDR3 reads TGTGCCAGCAGCCTTGGGGGGCCGGGCTACACCTTC. This sequence encodes CASSLGGPGYTF. The genes are TRBV7-9 and TRBJ1-2, with a tentative D call TRBD1 (6 bases). V lost 5 bases, J lost 8 bases, and 12 bases lay in between. Germline values: CDR1 SEHNR, CDR2 FQNEAQ (reference sequence). The CDR3 length is 12 residues.

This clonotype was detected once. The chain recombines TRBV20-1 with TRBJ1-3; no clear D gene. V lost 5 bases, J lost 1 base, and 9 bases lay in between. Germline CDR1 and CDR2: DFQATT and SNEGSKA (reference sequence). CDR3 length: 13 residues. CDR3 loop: CSALSHSGNTIYF. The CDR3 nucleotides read TGCAGTGCTCTCAGTCATTCTGGAAACACCATATATTTT.

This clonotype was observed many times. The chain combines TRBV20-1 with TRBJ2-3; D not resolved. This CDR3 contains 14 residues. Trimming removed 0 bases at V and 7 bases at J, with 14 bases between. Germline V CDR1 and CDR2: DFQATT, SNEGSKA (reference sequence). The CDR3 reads CSARDPPSPYTQYF. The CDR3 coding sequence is TGCAGTGCTAGAGATCCCCCTAGTCCGTATACGCAGTATTTT.

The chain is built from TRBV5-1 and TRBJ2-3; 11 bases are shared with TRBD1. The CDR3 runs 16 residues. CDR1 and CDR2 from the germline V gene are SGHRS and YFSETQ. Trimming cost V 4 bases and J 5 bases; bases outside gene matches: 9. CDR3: CASSGRTGGAGDTQYF. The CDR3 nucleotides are TGCGCCAGCAGCGGACGGACAGGGGGCGCGGGAGATACGCAGTATTTT.

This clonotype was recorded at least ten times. The CDR3 reads CSARSVLSYEQYF. The CDR3 DNA reads as TGCAGTGCTAGAAGCGTCCTTAGCTACGAGCAGTACTTC. The genes are TRBV20-1 and TRBJ2-7; no clear D gene. This CDR3 contains 13 residues. Deletions cut 2 bases from V and 3 bases from J, with 11 bases between. Germline-derived CDR1 and CDR2 are DFQATT and SNEGSKA (reference sequence).

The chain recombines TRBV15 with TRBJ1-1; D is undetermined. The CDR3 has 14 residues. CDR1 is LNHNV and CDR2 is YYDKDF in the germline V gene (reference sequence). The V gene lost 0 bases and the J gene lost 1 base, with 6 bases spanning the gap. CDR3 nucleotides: TGTGCCACCAGCAGAGATCACAAGAACACTGAAGCTTTCTTT. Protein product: CATSRDHKNTEAFF. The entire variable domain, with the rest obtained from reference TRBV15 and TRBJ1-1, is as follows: DAMVIQNPRYQVTQFGKPVTLSCSQTLNHNVMYWYQQKSSQAPKLLFHYYDKDFNNEADTPDNFQSRRPNTSFCFLDIRSPGLGDTAMYLCATSRDHKNTEAFFGQGTRLTVV.

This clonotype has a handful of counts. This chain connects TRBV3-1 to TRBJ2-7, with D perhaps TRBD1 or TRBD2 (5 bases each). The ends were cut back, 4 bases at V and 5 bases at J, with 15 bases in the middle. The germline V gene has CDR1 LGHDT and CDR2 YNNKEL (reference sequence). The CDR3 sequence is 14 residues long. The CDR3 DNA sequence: TGTGCCAGCAGCCCGGGGCCTACCAGCCACGAGCAGTACTTC. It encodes CASSPGPTSHEQYF.

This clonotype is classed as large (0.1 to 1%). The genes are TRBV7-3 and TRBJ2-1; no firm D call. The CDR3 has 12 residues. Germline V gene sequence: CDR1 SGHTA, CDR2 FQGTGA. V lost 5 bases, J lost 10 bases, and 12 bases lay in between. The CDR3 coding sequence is TGTGCCAGCAGCGCCACCCTGGGCGAGCAGTTCTTC. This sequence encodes CASSATLGEQFF. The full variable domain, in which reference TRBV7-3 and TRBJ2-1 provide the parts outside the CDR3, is GAGVSQTPSNKVTEKGKYVELRCDPISGHTALYWYRQSLGQGPEFLIYFQGTGAADDSGLPNDRFFAVRPEGSVSTLKIQRTERGDSAVYLCASSATLGEQFFGPGTRLTVL.

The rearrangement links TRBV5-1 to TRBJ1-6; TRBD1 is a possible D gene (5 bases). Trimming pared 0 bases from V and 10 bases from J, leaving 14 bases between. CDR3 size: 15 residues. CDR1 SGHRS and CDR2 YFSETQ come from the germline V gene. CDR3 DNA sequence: TGCGCCAGCAGCTTGGCTGGCAGGGAAAGGTCACCCCTCCACTTT. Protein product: CASSLAGRERSPLHF.

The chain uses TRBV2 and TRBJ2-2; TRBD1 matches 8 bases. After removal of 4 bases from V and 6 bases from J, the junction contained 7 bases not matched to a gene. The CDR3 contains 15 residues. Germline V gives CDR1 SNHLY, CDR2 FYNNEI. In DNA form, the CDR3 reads TGTGCCAGCAGTGGGGACAGGTGGATGGCCGGGGAGCTGTTTTTT. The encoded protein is CASSGDRWMAGELFF.

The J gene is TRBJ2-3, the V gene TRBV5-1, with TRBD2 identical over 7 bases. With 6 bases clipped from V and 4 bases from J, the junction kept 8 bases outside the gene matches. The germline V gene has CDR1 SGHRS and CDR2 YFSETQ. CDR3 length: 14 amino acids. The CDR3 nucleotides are TGCGCCAGCACCAGGGCGGGGGTCGCAGATACGCAGTATTTT. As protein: CASTRAGVADTQYF. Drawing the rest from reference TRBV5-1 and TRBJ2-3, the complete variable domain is KAGVTQTPRYLIKTRGQQVTLSCSPISGHRSVSWYQQTPGQGLQFLFEYFSETQRNKGNFPGRFSGRQFSNSRSEMNVSTLELGDSALYLCASTRAGVADTQYFGPGTRLTVL.

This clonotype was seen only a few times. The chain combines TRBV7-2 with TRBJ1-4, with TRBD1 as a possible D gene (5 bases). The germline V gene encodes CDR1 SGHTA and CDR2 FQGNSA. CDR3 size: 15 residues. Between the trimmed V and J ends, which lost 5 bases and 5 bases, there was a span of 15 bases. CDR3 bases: TGTGCCAGCAGCAACCACTGGGAGGGGAATGAAAAACTGTTTTTT. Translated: CASSNHWEGNEKLFF.

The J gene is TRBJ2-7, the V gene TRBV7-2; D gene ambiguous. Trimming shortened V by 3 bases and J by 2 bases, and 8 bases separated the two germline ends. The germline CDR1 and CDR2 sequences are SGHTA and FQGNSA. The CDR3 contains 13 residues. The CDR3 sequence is CASSLAPTYEQYV. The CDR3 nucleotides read TGTGCCAGCAGCTTGGCGCCTACCTACGAGCAGTACGTC.

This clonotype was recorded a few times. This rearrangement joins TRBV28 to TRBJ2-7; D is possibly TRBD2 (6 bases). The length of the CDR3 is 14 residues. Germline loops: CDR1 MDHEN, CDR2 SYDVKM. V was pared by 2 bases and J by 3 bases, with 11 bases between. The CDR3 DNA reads TGTGCCAGCAGTTTAGGGCTGGGGGGCTACGAGCAGTACGTC. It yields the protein CASSLGLGGYEQYV.

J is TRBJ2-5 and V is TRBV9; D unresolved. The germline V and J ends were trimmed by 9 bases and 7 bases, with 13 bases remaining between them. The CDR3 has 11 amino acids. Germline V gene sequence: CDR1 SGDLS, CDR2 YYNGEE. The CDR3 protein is CATTNRGTQYF. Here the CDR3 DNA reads TGTGCCACCACGAATCGAGGGACCCAGTACTTC. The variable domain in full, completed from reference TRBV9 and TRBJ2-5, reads DSGVTQTPKHLITATGQRVTLRCSPRSGDLSVYWYQQSLDQGLQFLIQYYNGEERAKGNILERFSAQQFPDLHSELNLSSLELGDSALYFCATTNRGTQYFGPGTRLLVL.

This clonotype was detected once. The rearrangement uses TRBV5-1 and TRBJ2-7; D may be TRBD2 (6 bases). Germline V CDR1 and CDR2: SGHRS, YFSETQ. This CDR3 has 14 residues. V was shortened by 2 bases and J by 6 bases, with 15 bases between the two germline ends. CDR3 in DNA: TGCGCCAGCAGCTTCGGGAGAGGAGGGTCCGAGCAGTACGTC. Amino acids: CASSFGRGGSEQYV.

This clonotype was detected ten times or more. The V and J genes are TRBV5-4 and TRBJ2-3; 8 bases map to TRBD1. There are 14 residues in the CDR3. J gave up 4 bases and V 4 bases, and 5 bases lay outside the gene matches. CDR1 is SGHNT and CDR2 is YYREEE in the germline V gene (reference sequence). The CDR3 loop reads CASSPGQGSDTQYF. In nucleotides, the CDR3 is TGTGCCAGCAGCCCAGGACAGGGCTCAGATACGCAGTATTTT.

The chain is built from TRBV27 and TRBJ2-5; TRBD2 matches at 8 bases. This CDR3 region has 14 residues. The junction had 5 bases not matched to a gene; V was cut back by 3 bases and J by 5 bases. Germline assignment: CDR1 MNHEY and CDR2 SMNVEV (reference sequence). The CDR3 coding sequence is TGTGCCAGCAGTTTGCGGGGGGCTGGGGAGACCCAGTACTTC. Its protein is CASSLRGAGETQYF.

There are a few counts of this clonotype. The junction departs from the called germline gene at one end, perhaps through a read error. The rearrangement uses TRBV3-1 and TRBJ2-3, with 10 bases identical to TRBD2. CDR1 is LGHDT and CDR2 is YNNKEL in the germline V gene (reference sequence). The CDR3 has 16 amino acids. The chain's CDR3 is CASSQGVSGGAGTKYF. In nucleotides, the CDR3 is TGTGCCAGCAGCCAAGGGGTCAGCGGGGGGGCCGGTACGAAGTATTTT.

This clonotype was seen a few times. CDR3 DNA: TGTGCCAGCAGCCCGCGGGATCCCTACGAGCAGTACTTC. Translated, it gives CASSPRDPYEQYF. This sequence joins TRBV3-1 and TRBJ2-7; D is possibly TRBD2 (6 bases). This CDR3 region has 13 residues. Trimming removed 4 bases at V and 2 bases at J, with 9 bases between. Germline CDR1 and CDR2: LGHDT and YNNKEL (reference sequence).

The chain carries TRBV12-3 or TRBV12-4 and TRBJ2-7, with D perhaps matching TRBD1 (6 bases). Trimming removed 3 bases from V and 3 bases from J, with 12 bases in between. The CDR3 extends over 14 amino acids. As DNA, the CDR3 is TGTGCCAGCAGTTTCTCAGGGGCACGCTACGAGCAGTACTTC. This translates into CASSFSGARYEQYF.

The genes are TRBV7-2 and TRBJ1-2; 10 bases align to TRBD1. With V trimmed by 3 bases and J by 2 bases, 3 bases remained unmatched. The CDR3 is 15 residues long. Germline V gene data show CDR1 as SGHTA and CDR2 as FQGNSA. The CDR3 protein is CASSLGTGANYGYTF. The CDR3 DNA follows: TGTGCCAGCAGCTTGGGGACAGGGGCCAACTATGGCTACACCTTC.

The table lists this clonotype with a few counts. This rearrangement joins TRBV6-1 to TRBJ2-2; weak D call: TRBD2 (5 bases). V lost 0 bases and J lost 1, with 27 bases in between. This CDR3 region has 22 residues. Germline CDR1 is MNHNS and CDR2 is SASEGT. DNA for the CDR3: TGTGCCAGCAGTGAAGCATCCGGCATGGAGCGGTTCGTGGGAAAGAACACCGGGGAGCTGTTTTTT. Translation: CASSEASGMERFVGKNTGELFF.

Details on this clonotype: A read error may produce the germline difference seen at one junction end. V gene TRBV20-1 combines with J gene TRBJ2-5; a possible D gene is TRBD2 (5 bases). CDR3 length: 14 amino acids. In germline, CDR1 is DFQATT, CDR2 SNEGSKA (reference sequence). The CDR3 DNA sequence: TGCAGTGCCAGAGGTCCTAGCAGTGGAGAGACCCAGTACTTC. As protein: CSARGPSSGETQYF.

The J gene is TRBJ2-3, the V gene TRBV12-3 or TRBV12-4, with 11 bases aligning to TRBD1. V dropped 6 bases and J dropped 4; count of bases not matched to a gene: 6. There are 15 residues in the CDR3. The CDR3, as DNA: TGTGCCAGCAGCGGGACAGGGGGACGCGCAGATACGCAGTATTTT. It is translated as CASSGTGGRADTQYF.

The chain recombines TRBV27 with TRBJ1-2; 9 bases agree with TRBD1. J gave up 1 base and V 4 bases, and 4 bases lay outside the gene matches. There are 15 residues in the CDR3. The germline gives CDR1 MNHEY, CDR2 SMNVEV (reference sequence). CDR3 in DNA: TGTGCCAGCAGTTATAACAGGGGGCGTAACTATGGCTACACCTTC. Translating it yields CASSYNRGRNYGYTF.